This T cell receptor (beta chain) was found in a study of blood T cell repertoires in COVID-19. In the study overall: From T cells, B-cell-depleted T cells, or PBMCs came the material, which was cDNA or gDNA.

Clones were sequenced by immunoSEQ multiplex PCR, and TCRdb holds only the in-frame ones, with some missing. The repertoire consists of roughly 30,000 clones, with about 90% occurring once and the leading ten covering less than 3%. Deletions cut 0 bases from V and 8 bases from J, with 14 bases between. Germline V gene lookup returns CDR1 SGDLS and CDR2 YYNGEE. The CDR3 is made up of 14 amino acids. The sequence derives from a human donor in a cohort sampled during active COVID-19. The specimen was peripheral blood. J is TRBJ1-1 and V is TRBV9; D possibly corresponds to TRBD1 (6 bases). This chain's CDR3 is CASSVVPGDAEAFF. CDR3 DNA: TGTGCCAGCAGCGTAGTCCCAGGGGACGCGGAAGCTTTCTTT.